These 10 T cell receptor beta chains came from one sample sequenced in a study of cytomegalovirus exposure and HLA in healthy donors (TCRdb year 2017). The method was the immunoSEQ multiplex PCR assay. A mixture of 60 forward primers for TCR Vbeta segments and 13 reverse primers for TCR Jbeta segments was used in the multiplex PCR. TCRdb provides this immuneACCESS table in a form limited to in-frame rearrangements. Some clones are lacking; in checked studies, under half of them reflect an unresolved V gene, and why the rest are absent is not known. A total of 120,000 or so clones appear in this sample, around 80% of them only once. The top ten hold over 0.2% of the sample. Material: PBMCs. All receptors derive from a man aged 45-60 years in good health and CMV-seronegative.

This clone came up a few times. The rearrangement uses TRBV19 and TRBJ2-7, with D perhaps matching TRBD2 (6 bases). V lost 2 bases, J lost 2 bases, and 13 bases lay in between. The CDR3 is 15 residues long. CDR1 and CDR2 (germline): LNHDA, SQIVND (reference sequence). The CDR3 region is CASSILGGEAYEQYF. The CDR3 nucleotides are TGTGCCAGTAGTATACTAGGCGGGGAGGCCTACGAGCAGTACTTC. Variable domain in full (rest from reference TRBV19 and TRBJ2-7): DGGITQSPKYLFRKEGQNVTLSCEQNLNHDAMYWYRQDPGQGLRLIYYSQIVNDFQKGDIAEGYSVSREKKESFPLTVTSAQKNPTAFYLCASSILGGEAYEQYFGPGTRLTVT.

The rearrangement joins TRBV5-1 to TRBJ2-7; 7 bases fit TRBD1. CDR1 and CDR2 (germline): SGHRS, YFSETQ. With V trimmed by 4 bases and J by 2 bases, 6 bases remained unmatched. The CDR3 spans 14 residues. CDR3 in DNA: TGCGCCAGCAGCCCCCGACAGGGCCCCTACGAGCAGTACTTC. It yields the protein CASSPRQGPYEQYF. Full variable domain (rest looked up from reference TRBV5-1 and TRBJ2-7): KAGVTQTPRYLIKTRGQQVTLSCSPISGHRSVSWYQQTPGQGLQFLFEYFSETQRNKGNFPGRFSGRQFSNSRSEMNVSTLELGDSALYLCASSPRQGPYEQYFGPGTRLTVT.

This clone was detected only a few times. The chain is built from TRBV18 and TRBJ1-2; 8 bases are shared with TRBD1. The germline V gene has CDR1 KGHSH and CDR2 LQKENI. Trimming cost V 4 bases and J 0 bases; bases outside gene matches: 7. The CDR3 contains 16 residues. The CDR3 is CASSLEQGVANYGYTF. In nucleotides, the CDR3 is TGTGCCAGCTCACTTGAACAGGGGGTAGCTAACTATGGCTACACCTTC.

The chain carries TRBV19 and TRBJ1-5; D not certain. The CDR3 covers 13 residues. Trimming pared 3 bases from V and 5 bases from J, leaving 8 bases between. Germline values: CDR1 LNHDA, CDR2 SQIVND (reference sequence). The CDR3 nucleotides are TGTGCCAGTAGTATGGGCAGAGATCAGCCCCAGCATTTT. The encoded protein is CASSMGRDQPQHF.

This rearrangement joins TRBV11-2 to TRBJ1-3; no clear D gene. The CDR3 has 15 residues. CDR1 SGHAT and CDR2 FQNNGV come from the germline V gene. Trimming pared 5 bases from V and 0 bases from J, leaving 11 bases between. The CDR3 bases are TGTGCCAGCAGCCCCGGGATAATCTCTGGAAACACCATATATTTT. Amino acid sequence: CASSPGIISGNTIYF.

This clone came up once. The chain is built from TRBV6-1 and TRBJ1-5, with D maybe TRBD1 (6 bases). The CDR3 runs to 14 residues. The germline CDR1 and CDR2 sequences are MNHNS and SASEGT. V lost 2 bases and J 9 bases, leaving 14 bases between the germline ends. The CDR3: CASSESGAPRPQHF. As DNA, the CDR3 is TGTGCCAGCAGTGAATCAGGGGCGCCTCGGCCCCAGCATTTT.

This clone was seen more than once but under ten times. An end of the junction differs from the germline gene, which may be a read error. The CDR3 reads CSSSSEGVSYSNQPQHF. The CDR3 DNA reads as TGTTCCAGCAGCTCCGAGGGAGTTTCTTATTCTAATCAGCCCCAGCATTTT. The chain has TRBV7-9 and TRBJ1-5; no clear D gene. CDR1 and CDR2 from the germline V gene are SEHNR and FQNEAQ (reference sequence). The CDR3 consists of 17 residues.

The CDR3 is CASSVGDIDYEQYF. The CDR3 region has the DNA TGTGCCAGCAGCGTAGGGGACATAGACTACGAGCAGTACTTC. V gene TRBV9 combines with J gene TRBJ2-7; D perhaps matches TRBD1 (6 bases). Trimming shortened V by 0 bases and J by 3 bases, and 10 bases separated the two germline ends. Germline CDR1 and CDR2: SGDLS and YYNGEE. The CDR3 spans 14 residues. Supplemented by reference TRBV9 and TRBJ2-7, the full variable domain reads DSGVTQTPKHLITATGQRVTLRCSPRSGDLSVYWYQQSLDQGLQFLIQYYNGEERAKGNILERFSAQQFPDLHSELNLSSLELGDSALYFCASSVGDIDYEQYFGPGTRLTVT.

The chain links TRBV6-5 to TRBJ1-5, with 8 bases that match TRBD1. Trimming removed 5 bases from V and 6 bases from J; junction bases left unmatched: 9. This CDR3 has 15 amino acids. In germline, CDR1 is MNHEY, CDR2 SVGAGI. Written as DNA, the CDR3 is TGTGCCAGCAGTAGAGCAGGGGGCACGGGTCAGCCCCAGCATTTT. Protein: CASSRAGGTGQPQHF.

V gene TRBV4-2 combines with J gene TRBJ2-5; TRBD2 aligns across 14 bases. Germline loops: CDR1 LGHNA, CDR2 YNFKEQ. The V and J ends lost 0 bases and 5 bases, in that order; junction bases with no gene match: 8. The CDR3 length is 18 residues. DNA of the CDR3: TGTGCCAGCAGCCAAGATATCGGGACTAGCGGGAGATGGGAGACCCAGTACTTC. It translates to CASSQDIGTSGRWETQYF.